These T cell receptor beta chains were read from a single sample in a study of read filtering for tumor transcriptome and immune sequencing. MiXCR was run by TCRdb on the reads, yielding one entry per CDR3 protein. Altogether roughly 93,000 distinct CDR3 sequences are present, roughly a fifth being singletons, with the ten largest covering more than 9.5%. Sequencing used a population of CD138-negative cells sorted from bone marrow. The origin of the receptors is a donor aged 40 or over with multiple myeloma. The CDR3 runs from the conserved cysteine through the conserved F or W. Each record gives: clone size, J gene, V gene, D gene, CDR3 DNA, CDR3 protein. A D gene is named only where the DNA matches it firmly. Where a row states a size, it is once, few, many or the class of an expanded clone; other rows omit it.

>many|TRBJ1-1|TRBV28|NA
TGTGCCAGCAGTTTGCAGGGAACGAACACTGAAGCTTTCTTT
CASSLQGTNTEAFF
>many|TRBJ2-1|TRBV7-8|NA
TGTGCCAGCAGCCAGGGGATCGAGACAGTTGGGAATGAGCAGTTCTTC
CASSQGIETVGNEQFF
>many|TRBJ2-3|TRBV5-1|TRBD2
TGCGCCAGCAGCTTAGCGGGAGCCACAGATACGCAGTATTTT
CASSLAGATDTQYF
>many|TRBJ2-1|TRBV27|TRBD2
TGTGCCAGCGGGCAAGCGGGGGGGTCCCTCGATGAGCAGTTCTTC
CASGQAGGSLDEQFF
>NA|TRBJ1-1|TRBV6-5|NA
TGTGCCAGCAGTATAACGGGGTTCATGAACGCTGAAGCTTTCTTT
CASSITGFMNAEAFF
>many|TRBJ1-2|TRBV7-9|NA
TGTGCCAGCAGCTCACAGACAGCCTTGCTGTATGGCTACACCTTC
CASSSQTALLYGYTF
>many|TRBJ2-2|TRBV7-8|TRBD1
TGTGCCAGCCGGACAGGGGCGGGCACCGGGGAGCTGTTTTTT
CASRTGAGTGELFF
>NA|TRBJ2-2|TRBV2|TRBD2
TGTGCCAGCAGTGAAGGGGTTGTAAGCGGGGAGGACACCGGGGAGCTGCTTTTT
CASSEGVVSGEDTGELLF
>many|TRBJ2-1|TRBV10-2|TRBD2
TGCGCCAGCAGGAAATCACCGGGACTAGCGGGGGGGCACGTCCAGTTCTTC
CASRKSPGLAGGHVQFF
>many|TRBJ1-5|TRBV6-1|NA
TGTGCCAGCAGTGGGCAGCCCTCGTCCAATCAGCCCCAGCATTTT
CASSGQPSSNQPQHF
>medium-sized|TRBJ1-5|TRBV2|TRBD1
TGTGCCAGCAGTGAGAGACAGGGGGCCGGGATTCAGCCCCAGCATTTT
CASSERQGAGIQPQHF
>few|TRBJ1-1|TRBV6-5|NA
TGTGCCAGCAATCAGGCGGGGTTGGGTGAAGCTTTCTTT
CASNQAGLGEAFF
>many|TRBJ2-6|TRBV2|NA
TGTGCCAGCAGAATTAGCTCTGGGGCCAACGTCCTGACTTTC
CASRISSGANVLTF
>NA|TRBJ1-1|TRBV9|NA
TGTGCCAGCAGCCCTAATGCCCCGGCCGGCACTGAAGCTTTCTTT
CASSPNAPAGTEAFF